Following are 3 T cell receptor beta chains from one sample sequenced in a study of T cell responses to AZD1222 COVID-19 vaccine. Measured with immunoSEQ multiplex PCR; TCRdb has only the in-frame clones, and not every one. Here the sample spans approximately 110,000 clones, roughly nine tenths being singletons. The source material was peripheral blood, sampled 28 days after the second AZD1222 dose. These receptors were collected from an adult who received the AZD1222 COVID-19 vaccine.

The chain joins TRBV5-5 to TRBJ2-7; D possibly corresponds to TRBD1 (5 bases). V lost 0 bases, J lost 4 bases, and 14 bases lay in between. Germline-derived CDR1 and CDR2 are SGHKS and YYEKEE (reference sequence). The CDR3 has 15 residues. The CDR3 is CASSLVAWGPYEQYF. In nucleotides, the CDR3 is TGTGCCAGCAGCTTGGTGGCCTGGGGCCCTTACGAGCAGTACTTC.

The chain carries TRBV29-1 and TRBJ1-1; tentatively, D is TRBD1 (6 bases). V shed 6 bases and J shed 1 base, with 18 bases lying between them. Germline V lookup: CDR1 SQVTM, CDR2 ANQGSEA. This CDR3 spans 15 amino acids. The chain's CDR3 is CSVIDPGHGNTEAFF. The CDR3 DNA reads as TGCAGCGTAATCGACCCGGGACACGGGAACACTGAAGCTTTCTTT.

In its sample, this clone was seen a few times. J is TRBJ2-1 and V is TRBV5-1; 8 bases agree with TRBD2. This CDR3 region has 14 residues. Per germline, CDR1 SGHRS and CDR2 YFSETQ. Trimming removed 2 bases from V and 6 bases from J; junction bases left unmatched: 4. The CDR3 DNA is TGCGCCAGCAGCTTCTCTAGCGGGTTCAATGAGCAGTTCTTC. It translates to CASSFSSGFNEQFF.